The sequence of this TCR beta chain was determined in a study of blood T cell repertoires in COVID-19 (dated by TCRdb to 2020 to 2021). For context, the study as a whole: Collaborator samples came from the United States, Italy and Spain and covered acute and convalescent phases of COVID-19. The prospective study material was composed of cDNA or gDNA derived from T cells, B-cell-depleted T cells, or PBMCs. Subjects who had been exposed to COVID-19, were actively infected with it, or had recovered from it provided the deeply sampled blood TCRbeta repertoires that made up the dataset. The repertoires were released in a freely available public database meant as a resource for research on the immune response to SARS-CoV-2. The samples were drawn from the first 160 participants of the ongoing ImmuneRACE study and from 1,200 or so subjects provided by 6 global collaborators. The sample metadata nearly always contained a de-identified subject ID, COVID-19 status, age in years and sex. Where HLA class I and class II types were available, the types were taken from metadata supplied by the sample provider, not from assay-based typing.

The CDR3 holds 15 amino acids from the cysteine to the phenylalanine. The sequence is cut down to CDR3 DNA, 45 bases in frame from base 1. For CDR1 and CDR2, the germline V gene lists MDHEN and SYDVKM. Trimming accounts for 4 bases at V and 2 bases at J, while the number of junction bases matched to no gene is 6. Note on this clone: It lacks a known antigen. Per-nucleotide qualities are absent, and no much larger clonotype sits a single base away.

The immunoSEQ Assay, a bias-controlled multiplex PCR, was used to amplify TCRbeta CDR3 regions from genomic DNA. The authors' pipeline ran thus. Within the assay, amplification of reference gene primers was used to estimate how many nucleated cells each sample contained. Sequence reads were collapsed and filtered to measure the absolute abundance of every unique TCRbeta CDR3 rearrangement. For each sample, productive Simpson clonality was calculated as the square root of Simpson's diversity index over productive rearrangements. TCRdb took over this immuneACCESS table, retaining in-frame rearrangements with V and J assigned. Such tables are incomplete; in checked studies, under half of the missing clones stem from an unresolved V gene, and the remainder is unexplained. V, J and clone size derive from that table, while D and trimming were established from the DNA sequence. This sample holds 20,000 to 30,000 clones; about 76% were observed only once. Of the sample, more than 13% is held by the ten largest clones.

Overall results and qualifications from the work: Clinical and demographic metadata were provided uncurated, with the amount varying by source and participant.

The collaborating institutions used their own protocols to collect whole blood in K2EDTA tubes. For TCRbeta analysis, collaborator samples were shipped as frozen whole blood, as isolated PBMCs, or as DNA extracted from either sample type. This receptor chain uses TRBV28 and TRBJ2-7; 9 nucleotides in the junction match TRBD1. The TCR originated in an elderly man with active or convalescent COVID-19. Sequenced sample: peripheral blood. The CDR3 here reads CASSYGQGSTYEQYF. The DNA sequence is given as TGTGCCAGCAGTTATGGACAGGGGTCTACCTACGAGCAGTACTTC.